A single sample is the source of the 15 T cell receptor beta chains below, sequenced in a study of identifying expanded T cells in peripheral blood. Sequenced by immunoSEQ multiplex PCR; TCRdb stores in-frame clones only, minus some. The table has around 120,000 clones, 65% to 90% seen once. Sequencing input: blood. All receptors come from a person aged 18 to 69 in good health.

The rearrangement links TRBV11-2 to TRBJ2-3; D is perhaps TRBD1 (5 bases). V was clipped by 8 bases and J by 10 bases, with 16 bases between them. The CDR3 loop spans 12 amino acids. Germline CDR1 and CDR2: SGHAT and FQNNGV. The CDR3 DNA follows: TGTGCCAGCGCCCGACCAGGGTCTCCGCAGTATTTT. It specifies CASARPGSPQYF.

The chain has TRBV6-6 and TRBJ2-1; TRBD2 aligns across 7 bases. This CDR3 is 15 amino acids long. Germline values: CDR1 MNHNY, CDR2 SVGAGI (reference sequence). The trim removed 2 bases at V and 5 bases at J, leaving 6 bases unmatched. The CDR3 sequence is CASSYKAGWDNEQFF. The CDR3 DNA sequence: TGTGCCAGCAGTTACAAAGCGGGGTGGGACAATGAGCAGTTCTTC.

The gene calls are TRBV7-3 and TRBJ2-3; no definite D call. V was pared by 4 bases and J by 2 bases, with 4 bases between. The CDR3 totals 12 residues. The V gene's germline CDR1 is SGHTA and CDR2 FQGTGA. The CDR3 spells CASSSTTDTQYF. The DNA for the CDR3 is TGTGCCAGCAGCTCGACCACAGATACGCAGTATTTT. The whole variable domain, filled in from reference TRBV7-3 and TRBJ2-3, reads GAGVSQTPSNKVTEKGKYVELRCDPISGHTALYWYRQSLGQGPEFLIYFQGTGAADDSGLPNDRFFAVRPEGSVSTLKIQRTERGDSAVYLCASSSTTDTQYFGPGTRLTVL.

V gene TRBV28 combines with J gene TRBJ2-7, with TRBD2 identical over 9 bases. Losses at the gene ends were 6 bases for V and 0 bases for J; bases not matched to a gene: 6. The CDR3 sequence is 15 residues long. The germline gives CDR1 MDHEN, CDR2 SYDVKM. The DNA of the CDR3 is TGTGCCAGCAGCACTCCGGGACTAGCCTCCTACGAGCAGTACTTC. Its translation is CASSTPGLASYEQYF.

This clone was observed a handful of times. The chain is built from TRBV25-1 and TRBJ2-5; D is unclear. CDR1 and CDR2 (germline): MGHDK, SYGVNS. V lost 1 base, J lost 2 bases, and 11 bases lay in between. The CDR3 runs 15 residues. The CDR3 bases are TGTGCCAGCAGTGAATTTGAGGCCGGTCAAGAGACCCAGTACTTC. Protein sequence: CASSEFEAGQETQYF.

The J gene is TRBJ1-2, the V gene TRBV6-5; D is perhaps TRBD1 (5 bases). CDR3 length: 14 residues. Germline V gene lookup returns CDR1 MNHEY and CDR2 SVGAGI. The ends were cut back, 6 bases at V and 5 bases at J, with 16 bases in the middle. The CDR3 nucleotides read TGTGCCAGCAGGGGGGACCAGACGGGGTATGGCTACACCTTC. Its protein is CASRGDQTGYGYTF.

This rearrangement joins TRBV18 to TRBJ1-4; D not resolved. Per germline, CDR1 KGHSH and CDR2 LQKENI. The CDR3 totals 16 residues. V lost 2 bases, J lost 10 bases, and 20 bases lay in between. CDR3 sequence (DNA): TGTGCCAGCTCACCATTCCTTGCGGAGAATGAAGTAAAACTGTTTTTT. This encodes CASSPFLAENEVKLFF.

The chain recombines TRBV4-2 with TRBJ2-7, with 12 bases that match TRBD2. Looked up from germline, CDR1 is LGHNA and CDR2 is YNFKEQ. V lost 2 bases and J lost 4; bases outside the gene matches: 6. The CDR3 contains 16 residues. The CDR3 spells CASSQTSGGTIYEQYF. CDR3 sequence (DNA): TGTGCCAGCAGCCAAACTAGCGGGGGGACTATTTACGAGCAGTACTTC.

The genes are TRBV28 and TRBJ1-4; D is perhaps TRBD1 (5 bases). V lost 5 bases to trimming and J lost 7 bases, with 20 bases between them. The CDR3 covers 16 residues. Looked up from germline, CDR1 is MDHEN and CDR2 is SYDVKM. This chain's CDR3 is CASSKRTSSSTEKLFF. The CDR3 DNA sequence: TGTGCCAGCAGTAAAAGGACAAGCTCCTCAACTGAAAAACTGTTTTTT.

V and J are TRBV2 and TRBJ2-5, with D unresolved. The germline V and J ends were trimmed by 4 bases and 1 base, with 4 bases remaining between them. CDR1 SNHLY and CDR2 FYNNEI come from the germline V gene. The CDR3 contains 12 residues. In DNA, the CDR3 is TGTGCCAGCAGTGCCCTCCAAGAGACCCAGTACTTC. This codes for CASSALQETQYF.

This sequence joins TRBV7-6 and TRBJ2-1; TRBD2 aligns across 7 bases. The V gene's germline CDR1 is SGHVS and CDR2 FNYEAQ. J gave up 2 bases and V 1 base, and 5 bases lay outside the gene matches. This CDR3 region has 16 residues. The CDR3 sequence is CASSLGGSGAYNEQFF. The CDR3 DNA is TGTGCCAGCAGCTTAGGAGGGAGCGGGGCCTACAATGAGCAGTTCTTC. Supplemented by reference TRBV7-6 and TRBJ2-1, the full variable domain reads GAGVSQSPRYKVTKRGQDVALRCDPISGHVSLYWYRQALGQGPEFLTYFNYEAQQDKSGLPNDRFSAERPEGSISTLTIQRTEQRDSAMYRCASSLGGSGAYNEQFFGPGTRLTVL.

The chain has TRBV7-3 and TRBJ1-6, with 7 bases aligning to TRBD1. CDR1 SGHTA and CDR2 FQGTGA come from the germline V gene. V dropped 5 bases and J dropped 9; count of bases not matched to a gene: 4. This CDR3 comprises 13 residues. As DNA, the CDR3 is TGTGCCAGCAGCAGGGGGCGGGGTTCACCCCTCCACTTT. Residues: CASSRGRGSPLHF. The whole variable domain, filled in from reference TRBV7-3 and TRBJ1-6, reads GAGVSQTPSNKVTEKGKYVELRCDPISGHTALYWYRQSLGQGPEFLIYFQGTGAADDSGLPNDRFFAVRPEGSVSTLKIQRTERGDSAVYLCASSRGRGSPLHFGNGTRLTVT.

V usage is TRBV4-3 and J usage is TRBJ1-2, with D possibly being TRBD1 (6 bases). The ends were cut back, 2 bases at V and 7 bases at J, with 17 bases in the middle. Germline values: CDR1 LGHNA, CDR2 YSLEER. This CDR3 spans 15 amino acids. CDR3 sequence (DNA): TGCGCCAGCAGCCAAAACCCTCCAGGGGACGGTGGCTACACCTTC. Protein product: CASSQNPPGDGGYTF.

This clone has a count of ten or more. The chain links TRBV10-1 to TRBJ1-1, with TRBD1 matching 8 bases. The CDR3 extends over 17 amino acids. The germline V gene encodes CDR1 WNHNN and CDR2 SYGVQD (reference sequence). After removal of 4 bases from V and 4 bases from J, the junction contained 14 bases not matched to a gene. This CDR3 is CASSGAGGMPPSTEAFF. The CDR3 nucleotides are TGCGCCAGCAGTGGGGCAGGGGGCATGCCGCCGAGCACTGAAGCTTTCTTT.

The chain employs TRBV18 and TRBJ2-3, with a possible D match to TRBD1 (6 bases). In germline, CDR1 is KGHSH, CDR2 LQKENI. The V gene lost 6 bases and the J gene lost 3 bases, with 16 bases spanning the gap. The CDR3 sequence is 15 residues long. CDR3 DNA sequence: TGTGCCAGCTCGCTTCGGACAGCCGGAACAGATACGCAGTATTTT. Its protein is CASSLRTAGTDTQYF.